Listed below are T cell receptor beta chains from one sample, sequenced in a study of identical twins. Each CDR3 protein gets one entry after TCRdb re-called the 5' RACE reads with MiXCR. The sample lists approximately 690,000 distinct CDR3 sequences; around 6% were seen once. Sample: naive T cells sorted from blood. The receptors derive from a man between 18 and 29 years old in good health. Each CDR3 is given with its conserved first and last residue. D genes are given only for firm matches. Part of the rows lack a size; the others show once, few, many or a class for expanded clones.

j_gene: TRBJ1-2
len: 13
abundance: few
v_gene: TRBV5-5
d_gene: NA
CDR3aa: CASSVGLVSGYTF
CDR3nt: TGTGCCAGCAGCGTCGGACTGGTTTCGGGCTACACCTTC

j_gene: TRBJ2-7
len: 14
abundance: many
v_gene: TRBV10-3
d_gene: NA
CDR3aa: CAISGGDSAYEQYF
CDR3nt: TGTGCCATCAGTGGGGGGGACAGTGCGTACGAGCAGTACTTC

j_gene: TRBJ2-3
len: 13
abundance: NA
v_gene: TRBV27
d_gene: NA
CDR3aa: CASSSPAADTQYF
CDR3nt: TGTGCCAGCAGTTCCCCTGCTGCAGATACGCAGTATTTT

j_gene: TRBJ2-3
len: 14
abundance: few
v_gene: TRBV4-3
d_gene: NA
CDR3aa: CASSQDRRGTTQYF
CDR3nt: TGCGCCAGCAGCCAAGATCGTCGAGGGACCACGCAGTATTTT

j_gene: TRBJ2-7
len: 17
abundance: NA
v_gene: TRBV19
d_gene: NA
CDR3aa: CASSIAVGETFIYEQYF
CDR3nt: TGTGCCAGTAGTATAGCCGTCGGAGAGACTTTTATCTACGAGCAGTACTTC

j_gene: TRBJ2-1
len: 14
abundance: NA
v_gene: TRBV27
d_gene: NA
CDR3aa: CASSLSPTYNEQFF
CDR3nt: TGTGCCAGCAGCCTTAGCCCTACCTACAATGAGCAGTTCTTC

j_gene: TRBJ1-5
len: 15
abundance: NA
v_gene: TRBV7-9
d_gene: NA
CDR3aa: CASSPGSLGGQPQHF
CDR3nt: TGTGCCAGCAGCCCAGGGAGTTTGGGGGGTCAGCCCCAGCATTTT

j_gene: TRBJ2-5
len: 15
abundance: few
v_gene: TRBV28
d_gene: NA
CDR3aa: CASKSIAVVRETQYF
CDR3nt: TGTGCCAGCAAATCTATAGCGGTAGTCCGAGAGACCCAGTACTTC

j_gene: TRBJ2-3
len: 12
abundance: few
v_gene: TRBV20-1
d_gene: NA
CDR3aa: CSASPSGDTQYF
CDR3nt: TGCAGTGCCTCCCCATCGGGGGATACGCAGTATTTT

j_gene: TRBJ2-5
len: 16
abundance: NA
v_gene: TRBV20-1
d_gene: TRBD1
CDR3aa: CSASIRDSRFQETQYF
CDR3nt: TGCAGTGCTAGTATCCGGGACAGCCGCTTCCAAGAGACCCAGTACTTC

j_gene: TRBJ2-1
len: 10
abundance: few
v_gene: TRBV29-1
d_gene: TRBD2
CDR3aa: CSVRTSLKFF
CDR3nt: TGCAGCGTTCGGACTAGTCTCAAGTTCTTC

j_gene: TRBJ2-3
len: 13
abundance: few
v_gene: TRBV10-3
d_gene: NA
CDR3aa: CAISGGASDTQYF
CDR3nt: TGTGCCATCAGTGGAGGAGCTTCAGATACGCAGTATTTT

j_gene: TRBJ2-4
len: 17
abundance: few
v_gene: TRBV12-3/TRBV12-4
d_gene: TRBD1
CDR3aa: CASSFGDRAVAKNIQYF
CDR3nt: TGTGCCAGCAGTTTTGGGGACAGGGCAGTAGCCAAAAACATTCAGTACTTC

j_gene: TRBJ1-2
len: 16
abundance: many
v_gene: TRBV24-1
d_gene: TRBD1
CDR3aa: CATSVTPGQGAYGYTF
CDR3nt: TGTGCCACCAGTGTAACGCCGGGACAGGGGGCTTATGGCTACACCTTC

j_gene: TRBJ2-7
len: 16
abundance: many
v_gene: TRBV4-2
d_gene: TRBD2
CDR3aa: CASSPSTSGATWEQYF
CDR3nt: TGTGCCAGCAGCCCTTCGACTAGCGGGGCAACCTGGGAGCAGTACTTC

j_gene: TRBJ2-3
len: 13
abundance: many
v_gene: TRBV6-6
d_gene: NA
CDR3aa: CASRPRGTDTQYF
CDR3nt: TGTGCCAGCAGACCCAGGGGCACAGATACGCAGTATTTT

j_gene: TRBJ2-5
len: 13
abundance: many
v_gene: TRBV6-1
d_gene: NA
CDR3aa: CATGGGYQETQYF
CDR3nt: TGTGCCACAGGCGGCGGGTACCAAGAGACCCAGTACTTC

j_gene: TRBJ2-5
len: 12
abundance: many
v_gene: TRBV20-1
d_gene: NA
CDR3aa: CSARVASGTQYF
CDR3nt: TGCAGTGCTAGAGTCGCGTCAGGGACCCAGTACTTC